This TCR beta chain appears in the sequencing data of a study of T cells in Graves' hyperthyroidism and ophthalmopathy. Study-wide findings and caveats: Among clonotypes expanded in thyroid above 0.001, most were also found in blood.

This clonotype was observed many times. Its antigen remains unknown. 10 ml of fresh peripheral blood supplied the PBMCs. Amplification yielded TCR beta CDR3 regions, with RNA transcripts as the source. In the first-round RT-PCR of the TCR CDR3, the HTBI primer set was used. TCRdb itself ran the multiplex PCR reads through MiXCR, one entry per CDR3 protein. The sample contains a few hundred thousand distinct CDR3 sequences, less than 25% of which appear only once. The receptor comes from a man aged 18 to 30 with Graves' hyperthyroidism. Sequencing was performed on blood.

As DNA, the CDR3 is TGTGCCAGCAGCGTCCGGGACGGTAAAGAGACCCAGTACTTC. This encodes CASSVRDGKETQYF. This chain joins TRBV28 and TRBJ2-5; D could derive from TRBD1 or TRBD2 (5 bases each). The germline CDR1 and CDR2 sequences are MDHEN and SYDVKM. The V gene lost 6 bases and the J gene lost 3 bases, with 14 bases spanning the gap. The CDR3 spans 14 residues. The full variable domain, rest sourced from reference TRBV28 and TRBJ2-5, is DVKVTQSSRYLVKRTGEKVFLECVQDMDHENMFWYRQDPGLGLRLIYFSYDVKMKEKGDIPEGYSVSREKKERFSLILESASTNQTSMYLCASSVRDGKETQYFGPGTRLLVL.